Listed below are T cell receptor beta chains from one sample, sequenced in a study of graft-versus-host responses after intestinal transplantation. Their target antigens are unknown. Using immunoSEQ multiplex PCR, the repertoire was profiled, and TCRdb retains in-frame clones only, with some absent. The sample records around 120,000 clones, 90% being singletons. The specimen comprised unstimulated CD4+ T cells sorted from spleen or lymph node cells, sampled before intestinal transplant. These receptors all stem from a human donor who received an intestinal transplant. The CDR3 runs from the conserved cysteine through the conserved F or W. D genes are given only for firm matches. Rows give clone size only sometimes, using once, few, many, or a class for an expanded clone.

clone size: few; V gene: TRBV5-6; J gene: TRBJ2-7; D gene: TRBD1; CDR3 DNA: TGTGCCAGCAGCCTTGACAGGGGGCGGGAGCAGTACTTC; CDR3 protein: CASSLDRGREQYF
clone size: .; V gene: TRBV19; J gene: TRBJ2-2; D gene: TRBD1; CDR3 DNA: TGTGCCAGTGGACGACAGGGGTTCCCCGGGGAGCTGTTTTTT; CDR3 protein: CASGRQGFPGELFF
clone size: .; V gene: TRBV7-2; J gene: TRBJ2-7; D gene: TRBD2; CDR3 DNA: TGTGCCAGCAGCTTAGGTAGCGGGGAGAGCTCCTACGAGCAGTACTTC; CDR3 protein: CASSLGSGESSYEQYF
clone size: .; V gene: TRBV7-9; J gene: TRBJ1-2; D gene: .; CDR3 DNA: TGTGCCAGCAGCTTGGGGGGCTATGGCTACACCTTC; CDR3 protein: CASSLGGYGYTF
clone size: .; V gene: TRBV5-6; J gene: TRBJ2-7; D gene: .; CDR3 DNA: TGTGCCAGCAGCCTGACAGGGCGGGGATCCTACGAGCAGTACTTC; CDR3 protein: CASSLTGRGSYEQYF
clone size: once; V gene: TRBV6-1; J gene: TRBJ2-1; D gene: TRBD2; CDR3 DNA: TGTGCCAGCAGCTCCCCCCGGGGGGGGAGGCAGTTCTTC; CDR3 protein: CASSSPRGGRQFF
clone size: .; V gene: TRBV28; J gene: TRBJ1-4; D gene: TRBD1; CDR3 DNA: TGTGCCAGCAGTTCGCGACAGGGACTTAATGAAAAACTGTTTTTT; CDR3 protein: CASSSRQGLNEKLFF
clone size: .; V gene: TRBV5-6; J gene: TRBJ1-2; D gene: .; CDR3 DNA: TGTGCCAGCAGCCTGTGGGCCCCCGGTGGCTACACCTTC; CDR3 protein: CASSLWAPGGYTF
clone size: .; V gene: TRBV7-9; J gene: TRBJ2-1; D gene: .; CDR3 DNA: TGTGCCAGCAGCTCAGGGAACGGGAATGAGCAGTTCTTC; CDR3 protein: CASSSGNGNEQFF
clone size: .; V gene: TRBV5-1; J gene: TRBJ2-7; D gene: .; CDR3 DNA: TGCGCCAGCAGCCTGGAGTCAGGGAATGTTCGGGAGCAGTACTTC; CDR3 protein: CASSLESGNVREQYF
clone size: .; V gene: TRBV5-1; J gene: TRBJ1-2; D gene: .; CDR3 DNA: TGCGCCAGCAGCTTGGACAGGGATGGCTACACCTTC; CDR3 protein: CASSLDRDGYTF
clone size: .; V gene: TRBV18; J gene: TRBJ1-3; D gene: .; CDR3 DNA: TGTGCCAGCTCACTCACAGGCGTCTCTGGAAACACCATATATTTT; CDR3 protein: CASSLTGVSGNTIYF
clone size: .; V gene: TRBV29-1; J gene: TRBJ2-5; D gene: TRBD2; CDR3 DNA: TGCAGCGTTGAAGCGATGCGGACTAGCGGGGTCCAAGAGACCCAGTACTTC; CDR3 protein: CSVEAMRTSGVQETQYF
clone size: .; V gene: TRBV28; J gene: TRBJ2-7; D gene: TRBD2; CDR3 DNA: TGTGCCAGCAGTACCCTAAGCGGGAGTATCTACGAGCAGTACTTC; CDR3 protein: CASSTLSGSIYEQYF
clone size: .; V gene: TRBV2; J gene: TRBJ1-5; D gene: TRBD1; CDR3 DNA: TGTGCCAGCAGTAGACAGGGCGATCAGCCCCAGCATTTT; CDR3 protein: CASSRQGDQPQHF
clone size: .; V gene: TRBV7-2; J gene: TRBJ2-5; D gene: .; CDR3 DNA: TGTGCCAGCAGCTTAGGCCTCCTACAAGAGACCCAGTACTTC; CDR3 protein: CASSLGLLQETQYF
clone size: .; V gene: TRBV2; J gene: TRBJ2-5; D gene: .; CDR3 DNA: TGTGCCAGCAGGGTCCGACTAGAGGTTATCCGAGAGACCCAGTACTTC; CDR3 protein: CASRVRLEVIRETQYF
clone size: .; V gene: TRBV29-1; J gene: TRBJ2-7; D gene: .; CDR3 DNA: TGCAGCGTTGTCTTAGGGCTAGCAAGCTACGAGCAGTACTTC; CDR3 protein: CSVVLGLASYEQYF
clone size: .; V gene: TRBV4-3; J gene: TRBJ2-1; D gene: TRBD2; CDR3 DNA: TGCGCCAGCAGCCACGGACTAGTGGATTACAATGAGCAGTTCTTC; CDR3 protein: CASSHGLVDYNEQFF
clone size: .; V gene: TRBV30; J gene: TRBJ1-2; D gene: .; CDR3 DNA: TGTGCCTGGAGTAAAAGCTCCGGCTACACCTTC; CDR3 protein: CAWSKSSGYTF
clone size: .; V gene: TRBV5-5; J gene: TRBJ2-5; D gene: TRBD2; CDR3 DNA: TGTGCCAGCACCTTGGGGTTGATAGCGGGAGGGCAAGAGACCCAGTACTTC; CDR3 protein: CASTLGLIAGGQETQYF
clone size: .; V gene: TRBV5-6; J gene: TRBJ2-5; D gene: TRBD1; CDR3 DNA: TGTGCCAGCAGCCCCATACCATTACAGGGGGCAGGAGAGACCCAGTACTTC; CDR3 protein: CASSPIPLQGAGETQYF
clone size: .; V gene: TRBV27; J gene: TRBJ2-7; D gene: TRBD2; CDR3 DNA: TGTGCCAGCAGTACCTGGACTAGTACGTACGAGCAGTACTTC; CDR3 protein: CASSTWTSTYEQYF
clone size: .; V gene: TRBV5-4; J gene: TRBJ1-2; D gene: .; CDR3 DNA: TGTGCCAGCAGCTTGGATCAGGGGATCGATGGCTACACCTTC; CDR3 protein: CASSLDQGIDGYTF
clone size: .; V gene: TRBV29-1; J gene: TRBJ2-1; D gene: TRBD2; CDR3 DNA: TGCAGCGTTCGCCGGGGGGGCGAGTGGCGCAATGAGCAGTTCTTC; CDR3 protein: CSVRRGGEWRNEQFF
clone size: .; V gene: TRBV5-4; J gene: TRBJ2-1; D gene: TRBD2; CDR3 DNA: TGTGCCAGCAGTTCCCGGGGTAGACGAGCGGGAGGGGCTGAGCAGTTCTTC; CDR3 protein: CASSSRGRRAGGAEQFF
clone size: .; V gene: TRBV5-1; J gene: TRBJ1-1; D gene: .; CDR3 DNA: TGCGCCAGCAGCGGACAGATGAACACTGAAGCTTTCTTT; CDR3 protein: CASSGQMNTEAFF
clone size: .; V gene: TRBV27; J gene: TRBJ1-4; D gene: .; CDR3 DNA: TGTGCCAGCAGCCGCAAGGGAGGTGGGTTTGAAAAACTGTTTTTT; CDR3 protein: CASSRKGGGFEKLFF
clone size: .; V gene: TRBV5-6; J gene: TRBJ2-7; D gene: TRBD1; CDR3 DNA: TGTGCCAGCAGCAAGGACAGGGTCCACGAGCAGTACTTC; CDR3 protein: CASSKDRVHEQYF
clone size: .; V gene: TRBV7-2; J gene: TRBJ1-2; D gene: TRBD1; CDR3 DNA: TGTGCCAGCAGCCACAACAGGGGGTTCTATGGCTACACCTTC; CDR3 protein: CASSHNRGFYGYTF
clone size: .; V gene: TRBV7-2; J gene: TRBJ2-7; D gene: TRBD1; CDR3 DNA: TGTGCCAGCAGCCTCGACAGGGGCGATTACGAGCAGTACTTC; CDR3 protein: CASSLDRGDYEQYF
clone size: few; V gene: TRBV6-5; J gene: TRBJ1-2; D gene: .; CDR3 DNA: TGTGCCAGCAGTTACGCGGACAGTTCCTACTATGGCTACACCTTC; CDR3 protein: CASSYADSSYYGYTF